These 18 T cell receptor beta chains originate from one sample sequenced in a study of T cell responses to AZD1222 COVID-19 vaccine. Produced via immunoSEQ multiplex PCR; TCRdb's table is partial and in-frame only. The sample carries some 200,000 clones, approximately 90% recorded once. Sequences were derived from peripheral blood, sampled 28 days after the second AZD1222 dose. The receptors originated from an adult who received the AZD1222 COVID-19 vaccine.

The V call is TRBV13, the J call TRBJ2-7, with D possibly being TRBD1 (5 bases). In germline, CDR1 is PRHDT, CDR2 FYEKMQ (reference sequence). The V gene lost 4 bases and the J gene lost 0 bases, with 13 bases spanning the gap. The CDR3 extends over 15 amino acids. The CDR3 sequence: CASSYGKGSSYEQYF. The CDR3 bases are TGTGCCAGCAGCTACGGTAAGGGGTCCTCCTACGAGCAGTACTTC. Full variable domain (rest looked up from reference TRBV13 and TRBJ2-7): AAGVIQSPRHLIKEKRETATLKCYPIPRHDTVYWYQQGPGQDPQFLISFYEKMQSDKGSIPDRFSAQQFSDYHSELNMSSLELGDSALYFCASSYGKGSSYEQYFGPGTRLTVT.

This clone came up once. V and J are TRBV3-1 (or the pseudogene TRBV3-2) and TRBJ2-3, with a tentative D call TRBD2 (5 bases). V was cut by 4 bases and J by 4 bases, with 18 bases left in between. This CDR3 region has 16 residues. Looked up from germline, CDR1 is LGHDT and CDR2 is YNNKEL (reference sequence). The CDR3 nucleotides are TGTGCCAGCAGCCTTCAGACTACGAGTCAACCAGATACGCAGTATTTT. Residues: CASSLQTTSQPDTQYF.

The chain employs TRBV14 and TRBJ2-2; D uncertain. The CDR3 sequence is 14 residues long. Trimming left V 1 base short and J 4 bases short, with 7 bases between. Germline CDR1 is SGHDN and CDR2 is FVKESK. CDR3 coding DNA: TGTGCCAGCAGCCAAGTTGCCACCACCGGGGAGCTGTTTTTT. It encodes CASSQVATTGELFF.

This sequence joins TRBV5-1 and TRBJ2-1; 7 bases agree with TRBD2. Germline CDR1 SGHRS, CDR2 YFSETQ. Unmatched junction bases numbered 9, after V lost 1 base and J lost 5 bases. The CDR3 spans 16 residues. DNA of the CDR3: TGCGCCAGCAGCTTGAGAGGGCGGGAGCTCCACAATGAGCAGTTCTTC. Translated: CASSLRGRELHNEQFF.

The V gene is TRBV27, the J gene TRBJ1-6; 7 bases map to TRBD1. V dropped 6 bases and J dropped 4; count of bases not matched to a gene: 12. The CDR3 loop spans 17 amino acids. Germline CDR1 reads MNHEY; CDR2 reads SMNVEV (reference sequence). CDR3 loop: CASRPYGQAGYNSPLHF. The CDR3 coding sequence is TGTGCCAGCAGACCCTACGGACAGGCTGGTTATAATTCACCCCTCCACTTT.

The chain has TRBV7-9 and TRBJ2-7; D gene uncertain. Trimming took off 4 bases at V and 0 bases at J, with 10 bases between the two ends. Germline V gives CDR1 SEHNR, CDR2 FQNEAQ (reference sequence). The CDR3 loop spans 14 amino acids. This CDR3 is CASSSGPRSYEQYF. The CDR3 nucleotides read TGTGCCAGCAGCTCAGGACCGCGCTCCTACGAGCAGTACTTC.

The rearrangement links TRBV4-1 to TRBJ2-1, with D tentatively TRBD2 (5 bases). The CDR3 consists of 15 residues. V lost 3 bases, J lost 2 bases, and 11 bases lay in between. In germline, CDR1 is MGHRA, CDR2 YSYEKL. The CDR3, as DNA: TGCGCCAGCAGCCAGATCGGGGTTACCTACAATGAGCAGTTCTTC. Its protein product is CASSQIGVTYNEQFF.

The count of this clone is one. The CDR3 region is CAVLSAGLINTEAFF. As DNA, the CDR3 is TGTGCCGTCCTATCGGCGGGACTGATTAACACTGAAGCTTTCTTT. The chain uses TRBV10-3 and TRBJ1-1; TRBD1 is a possible D gene (5 bases). V was trimmed by 11 bases and J by 2 bases, leaving 21 bases between them. CDR1 and CDR2 from the germline V gene are ENHRY and SYGVKD. CDR3 length equals 15 residues.

J is TRBJ2-1 and V is TRBV24-1; TRBD1 might be the D (5 bases). Germline lookup yields CDR1 KGHDR and CDR2 SFDVKD. V gave up 0 bases and J gave up 7 bases, with 9 bases separating them. The CDR3 extends over 14 amino acids. The CDR3 bases are TGTGCCACCAGTGATTTGCAAGGGGCGAATGAGCAGTTCTTC. This codes for CATSDLQGANEQFF.

This clone has just a few counts. CDR3 sequence reads: CASSAIAGDPYEQYF. As DNA, the CDR3 is TGCGCCAGCAGCGCCATAGCGGGGGACCCCTACGAGCAGTACTTC. The V call is TRBV10-1, the J call TRBJ2-7; 9 nucleotides agree with TRBD2. Unmatched junction bases numbered 8, after V lost 6 bases and J lost 2 bases. Germline V lookup: CDR1 WNHNN, CDR2 SYGVQD (reference sequence). This CDR3 contains 15 residues.

The chain uses TRBV11-3 and TRBJ2-1, with D unclear. CDR1 is SGHNT, CDR2 YENEEA, per germline. V was pared by 0 bases and J by 1 base, with 1 base between. The CDR3 has 13 residues. CDR3 sequence: CASSLESYNEQFF. CDR3 sequence (DNA): TGTGCCAGCAGCTTAGAATCCTACAATGAGCAGTTCTTC.

The chain combines TRBV24-1 with TRBJ2-7, with a weak D call TRBD2 (6 bases). Germline V lookup: CDR1 KGHDR, CDR2 SFDVKD. The CDR3 is made up of 16 amino acids. The V and J ends lost 0 bases and 3 bases respectively, with 14 bases between them. DNA for the CDR3: TGTGCCACCAGTGATTTGAGTTCGCCTAGCGTCTACGAGCAGTACTTC. Encoded protein: CATSDLSSPSVYEQYF.

The chain's CDR3 is CAWSDRGEKLFF. In DNA, the CDR3 is TGTGCCTGGAGCGATAGGGGGGAAAAACTGTTTTTT. The rearrangement joins TRBV30 to TRBJ1-4; maybe TRBD1 (6 bases). The CDR3 consists of 12 residues. V lost 3 bases and J lost 8, with 10 bases in between. CDR1 and CDR2 (germline): GTSNPN, SVGIG (reference sequence). Combining the CDR3 with reference TRBV30 and TRBJ1-4 gives the whole variable domain SQTIHQWPATLVQPVGSPLSLECTVEGTSNPNLYWYRQAAGRGLQLLFYSVGIGQISSEVPQNLSASRPQDRQFILSSKKLLLSDSGFYLCAWSDRGEKLFFGSGTQLSVL.

This sequence joins TRBV7-2 and TRBJ1-6; 7 bases are a match to TRBD1. Germline V gene lookup returns CDR1 SGHTA and CDR2 FQGNSA. The trim removed 5 bases at V and 9 bases at J, leaving 13 bases unmatched. CDR3 length: 16 residues. The DNA of the CDR3 is TGTGCCAGCAGCGTACTACAGGGGCCCTTAAGTTCACCCCTCCACTTT. It translates to CASSVLQGPLSSPLHF.

In the case of this clone: Different DNA sequences within this sample yield the same CDR3. The rearrangement uses TRBV5-1 and TRBJ2-7; no firm D call. This CDR3 has 11 amino acids. Trimming took off 4 bases at V and 3 bases at J, with 5 bases between the two ends. Germline V gives CDR1 SGHRS, CDR2 YFSETQ. CDR3 in amino acids: CASSLDYEQYF. In nucleotides, the CDR3 is TGCGCCAGCAGCCTGGACTACGAGCAGTACTTC.

The J gene is TRBJ2-2, the V gene TRBV7-2; D may be TRBD1 or TRBD2 (5 bases each). Germline CDR1 SGHTA, CDR2 FQGNSA. CDR3 length equals 15 residues. The V end lost 5 bases, the J end lost 4 bases, and 14 bases lay between the germline ends. CDR3 nucleotide sequence: TGTGCCAGCAGCCCTAAAGGGACCCGCACCGGGGAGCTGTTTTTT. This sequence encodes CASSPKGTRTGELFF.

V usage is TRBV5-1 and J usage is TRBJ2-1; 9 bases map to TRBD2. With 4 bases clipped from V and 4 bases from J, the junction kept 6 bases outside the gene matches. From germline, CDR1 is SGHRS and CDR2 YFSETQ. This CDR3 has 15 amino acids. The chain's CDR3 is CASSIGAGGYNEQFF. CDR3 in DNA: TGCGCCAGCAGCATCGGCGCGGGAGGGTACAATGAGCAGTTCTTC.

The chain carries TRBV5-1 and TRBJ2-7; tentative D call: TRBD1 (6 bases). Trimming took 4 bases from V and 4 from J, leaving 21 bases between them. CDR1 SGHRS and CDR2 YFSETQ come from the germline V gene. The CDR3 consists of 16 residues. CDR3 in DNA: TGCGCCAGCAGCGGGGGACACACCACCCTGGGGTACGAGCAGTACTTC. It codes for CASSGGHTTLGYEQYF.